The next 4 T cell receptor beta chains were all read from a single sample in a study of beta chain features in type 1 diabetes. The study reverse transcribed the entire isolated RNA, so it sequenced expressed TCRB transcripts. This table comes from immunoSEQ multiplex PCR, and its TCRdb copy is limited to in-frame clones, with some not included. The profile covers a few hundred thousand clones, with about a tenth appearing a single time and roughly 1.4% taken by the ten largest. Sequenced: central memory CD4+ T cells from blood. These receptors came from a man younger than 35 in good health.

The chain uses TRBV10-3 and TRBJ2-1; perhaps TRBD2 as D (5 bases). The germline gives CDR1 ENHRY, CDR2 SYGVKD. The CDR3 length is 11 residues. V was pared by 4 bases and J by 8 bases, with 6 bases between. The CDR3: CAISGGDEQFF. The CDR3 DNA sequence: TGTGCCATCAGTGGGGGAGATGAGCAGTTCTTC.

This clone was recorded at least ten times. The V and J genes are TRBV7-9 and TRBJ2-7; 9 bases line up with TRBD2. The trim removed 5 bases at V and 4 bases at J, leaving 6 bases unmatched. The germline V gene has CDR1 SEHNR and CDR2 FQNEAQ (reference sequence). The CDR3 contains 14 residues. The CDR3 loop reads CASSDSGRLYEQYF. In DNA form, the CDR3 reads TGTGCCAGCAGCGATAGCGGGAGATTATACGAGCAGTACTTC. Complete variable domain (other parts from reference TRBV7-9 and TRBJ2-7): DTGVSQNPRHKITKRGQNVTFRCDPISEHNRLYWYRQTLGQGPEFLTYFQNEAQLEKSRLLSDRFSAERPKGSFSTLEIQRTEQGDSAMYLCASSDSGRLYEQYFGPGTRLTVT.

At least ten counts were recorded for this clone. This sample includes further DNA sequences coding for the same CDR3. V is TRBV7-2 and J is TRBJ2-2; D uncertain. CDR1 and CDR2 from the germline V gene are SGHTA and FQGNSA. The V and J ends lost 5 bases and 1 base respectively, with 8 bases between them. CDR3 size: 14 residues. The CDR3 protein is CASSPGLNTGELFF. The CDR3 nucleotides are TGTGCCAGCAGCCCCGGGCTGAACACCGGGGAGCTGTTTTTT.

This clone was detected a few times. The same CDR3 arises from other DNA sequences in this sample as well. The chain uses TRBV7-2 and TRBJ2-7; unclear D gene. Germline CDR1 and CDR2: SGHTA and FQGNSA. CDR3 length equals 14 residues. Trimming cost V 2 bases and J 2 bases, with 10 bases left between them. CDR3 in DNA: TGTGCCAGCAGCTTAATAGGCCGTGCCTACGAGCAGTACTTC. Translating gives CASSLIGRAYEQYF.